Included here is one TCR beta chain sequence, with context. V lost 3 bases, J lost 8 bases, and 13 bases lay in between. The CDR3 spans 14 residues. Germline CDR1 and CDR2: LNHDA and SQIVND (reference sequence). Profiling relied on immunoSEQ multiplex PCR, and the TCRdb table lists in-frame clones only, not all of them. The sample carries 250,000 to 300,000 clones, 82% recorded once. This record belongs to a study of blood T cell repertoires in COVID-19. Study background: PBMCs, B-cell-depleted T cells, or T cells provided the cDNA or gDNA that made up the material.

The TCR comes from a woman aged 18-29 years with acute or convalescent COVID-19. The sample was peripheral blood. The genes are TRBV19 and TRBJ1-4; D is possibly TRBD1 (5 bases). The CDR3 DNA reads as TGTGCCAGTAGTATCATGGCAGGGAGGGAAAAACTGTTTTTT. Protein sequence: CASSIMAGREKLFF. Full variable domain (missing parts from reference TRBV19 and TRBJ1-4): DGGITQSPKYLFRKEGQNVTLSCEQNLNHDAMYWYRQDPGQGLRLIYYSQIVNDFQKGDIAEGYSVSREKKESFPLTVTSAQKNPTAFYLCASSIMAGREKLFFGSGTQLSVL.